Below, 14 T cell receptor beta chains from the same sample are listed, as sequenced in a study of glioma-infiltrating T cells (dated by TCRdb to 2016 to 2017). Sequencing used an Illumina MiSeq. The iRepertoire nested amplicon-rescue multiplex PCR (arm-PCR) platform was used to amplify TCR alpha and beta CDR3 regions from RNA. TCRdb reworked the public reads: Q25 trimming with fastp, MiXCR clone assembly, productive beta chains retained. Each record represents a unique CDR3 protein, reported with the most common genes and DNA among its rows. In all, the sample holds 100,000 to 150,000 distinct CDR3 sequences, and more than 20% of those were seen once. In total, the top ten clones hold roughly 15% of the sample. The sample was glioma tissue, nonneoplastic brain tissue, or PBMCs (not recorded which). Receptors originate from a human donor with low-grade glioma or glioblastoma, undergoing nonglioma brain surgery, or in good health (not recorded which).

This clonotype was counted many times. In nucleotides, the CDR3 is TGCGCCAGCAGCCGAACTAGCGAGCCAAACAATGAGCAGTTCTTC. Amino acids: CASSRTSEPNNEQFF. The rearrangement uses TRBV4-1 and TRBJ2-1, with 7 bases aligning to TRBD2. The junction had 8 bases not matched to a gene; V was cut back by 4 bases and J by 5 bases. CDR1 is MGHRA and CDR2 is YSYEKL in the germline V gene. CDR3 length: 15 residues.

This clonotype was picked up a small number of times. The chain couples TRBV5-1 to TRBJ2-7, with D uncertain. V lost 5 bases, J lost 2 bases, and 17 bases lay in between. The germline gives CDR1 SGHRS, CDR2 YFSETQ. This CDR3 has 15 residues. DNA of the CDR3: TGCGCCAGCAGTCCGACCCCGGGCAGGACCTACGAGCAGTACTTC. Its translation is CASSPTPGRTYEQYF.

This clonotype appeared a few times. One junction end does not reproduce the germline sequence, and a read error may be involved. The chain employs TRBV7-9 and TRBJ1-2; D gene ambiguous. Germline assignment: CDR1 SEHNR and CDR2 FQNEAQ (reference sequence). This CDR3 has 14 residues. The CDR3 DNA reads TGTGCCAGCAGCTTAGCCACGGAAAACTATGGCTGCACCTTC. Encoded protein: CASSLATENYGCTF.

This clonotype was seen repeatedly, ten times or more. The rearrangement joins TRBV28 to TRBJ2-3, with 9 nucleotides matching TRBD1. The junction had 7 bases not matched to a gene; V was cut back by 5 bases and J by 1 base. Germline values: CDR1 MDHEN, CDR2 SYDVKM. CDR3 length: 16 amino acids. For the CDR3, the DNA is TGTGCCAGCAGTCCCCCACAGGGGGCGGGCACAGATACGCAGTATTTT. Translated, it gives CASSPPQGAGTDTQYF.

Of note for this clonotype: One end of the junction does not line up with germline, which may come from a read error. V and J are TRBV11-1 and TRBJ2-1; D unclear. The CDR3 consists of 16 residues. CDR1 and CDR2 (germline): SGHAT, FQDESV (reference sequence). The CDR3 is CAGSQDPTDSYNEQFF. In DNA, the CDR3 is TGTGCCGGCAGCCAAGACCCCACGGACTCCTACAATGAGCAGTTCTTC.

About this clonotype itself: Just one base apart from a much larger clone, this may be a read error. This chain links TRBV28 with TRBJ2-2, with D possibly matching TRBD2 (6 bases). From germline, CDR1 is MDHEN and CDR2 SYDVKM. This CDR3 is 14 amino acids long. The DNA of the CDR3 is TGTGCCAGCATGCCACGGATACGCACCGGGGGGCTGTTTTTT. Translating gives CASMPRIRTGGLFF.

This clonotype was counted ten times or more. V is TRBV11-2 and J is TRBJ1-4; D call uncertain. This CDR3 is 13 amino acids long. CDR1 is SGHAT, CDR2 FQNNGV, per germline. Trimming stripped 2 bases from V and 5 bases from J, with 6 bases between. This chain's CDR3 is CASSLRRNEKLFF. Written as DNA, the CDR3 is TGTGCCAGCAGCTTACGGCGGAATGAAAAACTGTTTTTT.

On this clonotype itself: A much larger clone lies one base from this, so it may be a read error. The CDR3 sequence: CASFRGLAVYEQYF. CDR3 nucleotides: TGTGCCAGTTTTCGAGGACTAGCGGTTTACGAGCAGTACTTC. The chain combines TRBV2 with TRBJ2-7, with 10 nucleotides matching TRBD2. Unmatched junction bases numbered 9, after V lost 9 bases and J lost 4 bases. The CDR3 consists of 14 residues. Germline V CDR1 and CDR2: SNHLY, FYNNEI.

This clonotype was observed many times. The rearrangement links TRBV28 to TRBJ2-3; 11 bases are shared with TRBD2. The CDR3 has 20 amino acids. Germline CDR1 is MDHEN and CDR2 is SYDVKM. V lost 4 bases to trimming and J lost 1 base; unmatched junction nucleotides: 16. The CDR3 loop reads CASSSTRTSGRGFGTDTQYF. DNA of the CDR3: TGTGCCAGCAGTTCGACCCGAACTAGCGGGAGAGGCTTCGGCACAGATACGCAGTATTTT.

This clonotype was seen at least ten times. The rearrangement joins TRBV19 to TRBJ1-1; D unresolved. The CDR3 totals 13 residues. Trimming pared 3 bases from V and 1 base from J, leaving 6 bases between. Germline V gene sequence: CDR1 LNHDA, CDR2 SQIVND (reference sequence). CDR3 in amino acids: CASSIAANTEAFF. CDR3 bases: TGTGCCAGTAGTATCGCAGCGAACACTGAAGCTTTCTTT.

This clonotype showed up many times. The J gene is TRBJ2-1, the V gene TRBV7-9; 7 positions match TRBD2. Germline trimming cut 9 bases from V and 0 bases from J; bases unmatched to any gene: 8. This CDR3 contains 15 residues. Germline CDR1 SEHNR, CDR2 FQNEAQ (reference sequence). CDR3 DNA: TGTGCCAGGGGGGGTGGCGGGAGCTCCTACAATGAGCAGTTCTTC. Its protein is CARGGGGSSYNEQFF.

There are many counts of this clonotype. This chain uses TRBV2 with TRBJ2-2, with 10 bases aligning to TRBD1. CDR3 length: 15 residues. The germline gives CDR1 SNHLY, CDR2 FYNNEI. Germline trimming cut 5 bases from V and 7 bases from J; bases unmatched to any gene: 7. Written as DNA, the CDR3 is TGTGCCAGCAGTTCCCTGACAGGGGGCGGCGGGGAGCTGTTTTTT. Its protein is CASSSLTGGGGELFF.

This clonotype appeared many times. The rearrangement links TRBV6-1 to TRBJ2-1; 7 bases map to TRBD1. The trim removed 5 bases at V and 11 bases at J, leaving 12 bases unmatched. The CDR3 loop spans 14 amino acids. Germline V gene lookup returns CDR1 MNHNS and CDR2 SASEGT. As DNA, the CDR3 is TGTGCCAGCAGTCCGGAAGTAGGGACAGTAAAGCAGTTCTTC. It codes for CASSPEVGTVKQFF.

Concerning this clonotype itself: Because the CDR3 is missing its conserved closing phenylalanine or tryptophan, this is likely a read error. The CDR3 is CASSLTGIDYGYTI. The CDR3 bases are TGCGCCAGCAGCCTGACAGGGATAGACTATGGCTACACCATC. The chain has TRBV5-1 and TRBJ1-2, with 7 bases identical to TRBD1. Germline assignment: CDR1 SGHRS and CDR2 YFSETQ. V shed 4 bases and J 3 bases; nucleotides not matched to a gene: 6. CDR3 length: 14 residues.